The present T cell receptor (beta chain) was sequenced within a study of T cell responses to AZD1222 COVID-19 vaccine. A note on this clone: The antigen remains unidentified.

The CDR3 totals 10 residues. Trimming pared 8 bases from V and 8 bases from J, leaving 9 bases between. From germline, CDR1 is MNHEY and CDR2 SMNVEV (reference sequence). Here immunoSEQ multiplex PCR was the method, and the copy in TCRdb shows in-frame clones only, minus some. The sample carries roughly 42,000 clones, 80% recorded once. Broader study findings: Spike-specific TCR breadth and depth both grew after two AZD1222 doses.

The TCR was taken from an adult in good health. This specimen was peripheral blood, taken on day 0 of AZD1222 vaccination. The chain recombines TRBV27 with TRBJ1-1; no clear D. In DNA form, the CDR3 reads TGTGCCAGCGTTGGCAGGGAAGCTTTCTTT. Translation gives CASVGREAFF.